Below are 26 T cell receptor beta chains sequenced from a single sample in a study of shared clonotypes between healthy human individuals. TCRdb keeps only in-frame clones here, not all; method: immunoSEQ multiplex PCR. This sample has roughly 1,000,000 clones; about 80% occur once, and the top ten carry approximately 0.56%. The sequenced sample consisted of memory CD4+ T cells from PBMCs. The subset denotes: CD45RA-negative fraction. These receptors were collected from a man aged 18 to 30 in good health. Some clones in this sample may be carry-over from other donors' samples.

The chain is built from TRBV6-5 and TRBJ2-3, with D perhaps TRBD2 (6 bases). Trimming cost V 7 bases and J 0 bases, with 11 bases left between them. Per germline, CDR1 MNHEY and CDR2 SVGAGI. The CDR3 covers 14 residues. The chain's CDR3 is CASTGGASTDTQYF. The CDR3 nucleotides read TGTGCCAGCACCGGCGGGGCGAGCACAGATACGCAGTATTTT.

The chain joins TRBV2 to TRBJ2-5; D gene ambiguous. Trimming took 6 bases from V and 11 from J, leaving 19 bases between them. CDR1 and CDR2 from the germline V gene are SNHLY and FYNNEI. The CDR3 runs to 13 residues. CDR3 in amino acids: CASRTYTGFGQYF. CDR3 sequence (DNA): TGTGCCAGCAGGACCTACACGGGCTTCGGGCAGTACTTC.

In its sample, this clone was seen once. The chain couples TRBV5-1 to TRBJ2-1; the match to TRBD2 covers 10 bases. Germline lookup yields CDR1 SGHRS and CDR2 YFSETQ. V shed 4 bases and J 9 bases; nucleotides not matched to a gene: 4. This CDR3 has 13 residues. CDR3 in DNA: TGCGCCAGCAGCCCGGGACTAGCGACTGAGCAGTTCTTC. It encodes CASSPGLATEQFF.

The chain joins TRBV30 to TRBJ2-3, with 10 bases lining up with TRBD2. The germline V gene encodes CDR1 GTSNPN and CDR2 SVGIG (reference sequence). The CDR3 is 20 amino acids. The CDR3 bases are TGTTCACTAACCCCCCCCAAGGGGGTAGAAGCGGGAGGGGGGACAGATACGCAGTATTTT. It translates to CSLTPPKGVEAGGGTDTQYF.

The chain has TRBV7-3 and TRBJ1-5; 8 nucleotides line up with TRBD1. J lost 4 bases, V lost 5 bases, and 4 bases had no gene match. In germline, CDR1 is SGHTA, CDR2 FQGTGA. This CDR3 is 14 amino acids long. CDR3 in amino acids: CASSPRDRNQPQHF. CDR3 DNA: TGTGCCAGCAGCCCCCGGGACAGGAATCAGCCCCAGCATTTT. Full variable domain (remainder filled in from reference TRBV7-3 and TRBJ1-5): GAGVSQTPSNKVTEKGKYVELRCDPISGHTALYWYRQSLGQGPEFLIYFQGTGAADDSGLPNDRFFAVRPEGSVSTLKIQRTERGDSAVYLCASSPRDRNQPQHFGDGTRLSIL.

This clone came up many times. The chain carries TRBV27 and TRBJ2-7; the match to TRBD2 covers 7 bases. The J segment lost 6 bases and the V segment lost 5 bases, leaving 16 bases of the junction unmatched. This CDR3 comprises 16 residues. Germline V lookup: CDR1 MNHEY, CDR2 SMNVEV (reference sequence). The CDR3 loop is CASSLTPQRGGVEQYF. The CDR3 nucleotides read TGTGCCAGCAGTCTAACCCCCCAGCGGGGCGGAGTCGAGCAGTACTTC.

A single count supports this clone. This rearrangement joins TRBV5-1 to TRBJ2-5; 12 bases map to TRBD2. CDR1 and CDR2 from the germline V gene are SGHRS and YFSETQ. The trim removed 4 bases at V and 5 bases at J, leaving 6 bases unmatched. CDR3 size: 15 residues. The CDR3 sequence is CASSQWTSGTETQYF. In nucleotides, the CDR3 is TGCGCCAGCAGCCAGTGGACTAGCGGGACTGAGACCCAGTACTTC.

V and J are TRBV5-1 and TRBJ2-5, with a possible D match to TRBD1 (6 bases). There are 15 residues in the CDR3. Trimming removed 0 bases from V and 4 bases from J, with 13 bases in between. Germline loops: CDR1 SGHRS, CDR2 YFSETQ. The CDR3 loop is CASSLAGNRAETQYF. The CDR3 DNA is TGCGCCAGCAGCTTGGCCGGGAACAGGGCAGAGACCCAGTACTTC.

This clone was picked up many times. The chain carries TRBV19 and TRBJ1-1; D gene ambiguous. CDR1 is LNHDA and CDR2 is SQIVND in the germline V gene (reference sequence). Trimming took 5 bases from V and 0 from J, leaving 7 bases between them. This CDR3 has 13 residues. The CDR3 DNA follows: TGTGCCAGTAGTGAGGTCATGAACACTGAAGCTTTCTTT. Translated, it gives CASSEVMNTEAFF.

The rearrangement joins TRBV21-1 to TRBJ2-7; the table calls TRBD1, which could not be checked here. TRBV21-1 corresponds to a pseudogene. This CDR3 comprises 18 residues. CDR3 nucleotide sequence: TGTGCCAGCAGCAAAGAAAGACAGGCGCACACCCAGACCTACGAGCAGTACTTC. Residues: CASSKERQAHTQTYEQYF.

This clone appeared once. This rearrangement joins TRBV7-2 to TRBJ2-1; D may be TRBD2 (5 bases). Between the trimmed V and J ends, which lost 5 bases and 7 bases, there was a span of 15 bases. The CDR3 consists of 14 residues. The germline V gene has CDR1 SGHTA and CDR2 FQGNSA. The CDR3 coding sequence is TGTGCCAGCAGCCGTCGGAGCGGAGAGAATGAGCAGTTCTTC. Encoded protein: CASSRRSGENEQFF.

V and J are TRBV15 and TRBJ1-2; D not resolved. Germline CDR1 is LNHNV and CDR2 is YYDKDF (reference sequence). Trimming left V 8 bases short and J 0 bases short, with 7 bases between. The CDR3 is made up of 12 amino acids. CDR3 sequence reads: CATAAANYGYTF. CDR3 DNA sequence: TGTGCCACCGCGGCAGCTAACTATGGCTACACCTTC.

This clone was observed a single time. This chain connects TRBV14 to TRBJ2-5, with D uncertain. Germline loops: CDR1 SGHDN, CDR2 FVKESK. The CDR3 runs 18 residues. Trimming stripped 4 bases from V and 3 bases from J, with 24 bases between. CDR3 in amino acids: CASSPSRSHPGREETQYF. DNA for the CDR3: TGTGCCAGCAGCCCGTCGAGGTCGCACCCAGGTCGCGAAGAGACCCAGTACTTC. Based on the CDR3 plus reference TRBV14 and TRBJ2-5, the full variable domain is EAGVTQFPSHSVIEKGQTVTLRCDPISGHDNLYWYRRVMGKEIKFLLHFVKESKQDESGMPNNRFLAERTGGTYSTLKVQPAELEDSGVYFCASSPSRSHPGREETQYFGPGTRLLVL.

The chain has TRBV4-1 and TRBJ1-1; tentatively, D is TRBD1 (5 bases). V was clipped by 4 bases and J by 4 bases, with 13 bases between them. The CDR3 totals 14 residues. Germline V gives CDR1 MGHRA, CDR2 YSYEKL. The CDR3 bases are TGCGCCAGCAGCCGTCCGGGAGGGGCCACTGAAGCTTTCTTT. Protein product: CASSRPGGATEAFF.

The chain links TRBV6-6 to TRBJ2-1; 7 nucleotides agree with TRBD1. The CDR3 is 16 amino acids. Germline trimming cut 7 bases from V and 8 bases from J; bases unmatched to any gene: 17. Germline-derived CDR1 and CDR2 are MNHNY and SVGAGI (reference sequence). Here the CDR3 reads CASTPLRDSLTYEQFF. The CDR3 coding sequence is TGTGCCAGCACCCCACTCCGGGACAGCTTGACATATGAGCAGTTCTTC.

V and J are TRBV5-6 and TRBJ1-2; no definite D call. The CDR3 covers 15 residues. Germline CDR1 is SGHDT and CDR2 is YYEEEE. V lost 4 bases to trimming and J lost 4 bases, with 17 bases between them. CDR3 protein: CASSLSGKTIYGYTF. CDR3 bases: TGTGCCAGCAGCCTGTCGGGGAAGACAATCTATGGCTACACCTTC.

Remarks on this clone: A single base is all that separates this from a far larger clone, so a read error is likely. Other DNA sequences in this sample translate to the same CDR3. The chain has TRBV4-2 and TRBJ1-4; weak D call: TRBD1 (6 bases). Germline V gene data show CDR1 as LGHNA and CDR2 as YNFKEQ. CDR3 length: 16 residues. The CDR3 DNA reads TGTGCCAGTAGCCAAGTACAGGGAACAACTAATGAAAAACTGTTTTTT. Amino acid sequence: CASSQVQGTTNEKLFF.

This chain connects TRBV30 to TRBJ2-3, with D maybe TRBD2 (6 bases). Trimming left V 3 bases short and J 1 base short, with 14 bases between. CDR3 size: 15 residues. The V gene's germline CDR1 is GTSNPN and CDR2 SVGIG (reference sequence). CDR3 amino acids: CAWRGGSGRTDTQYF. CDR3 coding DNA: TGTGCCTGGAGGGGTGGTAGCGGACGCACAGATACGCAGTATTTT.

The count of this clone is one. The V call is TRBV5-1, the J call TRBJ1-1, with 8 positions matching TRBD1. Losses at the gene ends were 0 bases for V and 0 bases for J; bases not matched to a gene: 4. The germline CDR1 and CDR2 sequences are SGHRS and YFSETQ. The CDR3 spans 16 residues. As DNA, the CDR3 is TGCGCCAGCAGCTTGGAGGGACAGGATATGAACACTGAAGCTTTCTTT. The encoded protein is CASSLEGQDMNTEAFF.

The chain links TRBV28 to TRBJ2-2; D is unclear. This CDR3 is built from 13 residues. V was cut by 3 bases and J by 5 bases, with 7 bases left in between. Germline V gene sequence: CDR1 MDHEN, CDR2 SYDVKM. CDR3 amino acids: CASSLWSTGELFF. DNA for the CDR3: TGTGCCAGCAGTTTGTGGAGTACCGGGGAGCTGTTTTTT.

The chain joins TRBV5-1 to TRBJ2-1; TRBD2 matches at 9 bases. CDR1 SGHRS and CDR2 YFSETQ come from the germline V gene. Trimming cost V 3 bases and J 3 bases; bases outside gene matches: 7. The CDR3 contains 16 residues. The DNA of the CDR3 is TGCGCCAGCAGCTCCCTTCGCGGGAGGGACTACAATGAGCAGTTCTTC. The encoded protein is CASSSLRGRDYNEQFF.

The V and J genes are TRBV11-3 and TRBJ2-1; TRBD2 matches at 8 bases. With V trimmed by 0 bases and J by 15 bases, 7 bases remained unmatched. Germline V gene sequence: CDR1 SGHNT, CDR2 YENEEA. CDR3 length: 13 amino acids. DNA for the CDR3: TGTGCCAGCAGCTTAGATTTGAGCGGGAGTATGTTCTTC. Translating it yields CASSLDLSGSMFF.

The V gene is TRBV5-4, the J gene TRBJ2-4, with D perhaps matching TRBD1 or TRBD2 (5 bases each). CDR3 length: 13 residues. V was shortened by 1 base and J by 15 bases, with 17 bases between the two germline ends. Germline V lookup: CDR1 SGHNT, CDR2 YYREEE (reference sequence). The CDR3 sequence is CASSLWGSRVRYF. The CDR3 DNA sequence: TGTGCCAGCAGCTTGTGGGGGTCTAGGGTACGGTACTTC.

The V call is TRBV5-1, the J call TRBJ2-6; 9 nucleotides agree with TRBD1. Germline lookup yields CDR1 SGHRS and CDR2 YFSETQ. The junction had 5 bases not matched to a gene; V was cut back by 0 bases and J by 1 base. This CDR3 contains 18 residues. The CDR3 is CASSLETGGMSGANVLTF. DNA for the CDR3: TGCGCCAGCAGCTTGGAGACAGGGGGAATGTCTGGGGCCAACGTCCTGACTTTC.

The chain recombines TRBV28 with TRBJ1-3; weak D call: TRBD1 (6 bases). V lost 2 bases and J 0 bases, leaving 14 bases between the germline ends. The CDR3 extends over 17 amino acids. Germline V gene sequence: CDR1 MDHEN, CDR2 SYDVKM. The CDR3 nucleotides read TGTGCCAGCAGTTTAGGCGGGGGGGCCCACTCTGGAAACACCATATATTTT. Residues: CASSLGGGAHSGNTIYF.

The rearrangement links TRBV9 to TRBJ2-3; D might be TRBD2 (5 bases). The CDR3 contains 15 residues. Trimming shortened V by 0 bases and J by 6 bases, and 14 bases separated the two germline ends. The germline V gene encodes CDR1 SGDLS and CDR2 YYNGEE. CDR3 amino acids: CASSVGSGGGDTQYF. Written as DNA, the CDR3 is TGTGCCAGCAGCGTAGGCAGCGGAGGCGGGGATACGCAGTATTTT.